The 16 T cell receptor beta chains below come from one sample, sequenced in a study of beta chain features in type 1 diabetes. Investigators reverse transcribed all isolated RNA, so they sequenced expressed TCRB transcripts. The repertoire was sequenced with immunoSEQ multiplex PCR; TCRdb's copy has only in-frame clones and lacks some. The sample has about 300,000 clones; approximately 8% are singletons. Sequenced sample: central memory CD4+ T cells from blood. The receptors shown here come from a woman between 18 and 29 years old in good health.

The chain recombines TRBV5-4 with TRBJ1-2; the D gene is possibly TRBD1 (6 bases). V was cut by 7 bases and J by 8 bases, with 15 bases left in between. Per the germline V gene, CDR1 is SGHNT and CDR2 is YYREEE (reference sequence). The CDR3 contains 12 residues. CDR3 sequence reads: CASGGQGMGYTF. CDR3 in DNA: TGTGCCAGCGGCGGCCAGGGGATGGGCTACACCTTC.

The chain combines TRBV7-3 with TRBJ1-6; TRBD1 is a possible D gene (5 bases). CDR1 and CDR2 from the germline V gene are SGHTA and FQGTGA. The CDR3 is 16 amino acids. Trimming shortened V by 5 bases and J by 3 bases, and 14 bases separated the two germline ends. CDR3 sequence reads: CASSPRGRSYNSPLHF. The CDR3 DNA is TGTGCCAGCAGCCCACGGGGACGGAGCTATAATTCACCCCTCCACTTT.

The CDR3 DNA is TGTGCCTGGAGTCCTATGGGGCCACGGAGAGGGTATGGCTACACCTTC. Its protein is CAWSPMGPRRGYGYTF. The V call is TRBV30, the J call TRBJ1-2, with D possibly being TRBD1 (5 bases). Trimming left V 2 bases short and J 5 bases short, with 21 bases between. This CDR3 is built from 16 residues. The germline V gene encodes CDR1 GTSNPN and CDR2 SVGIG (reference sequence).

This clone occurred once. The chain joins TRBV30 to TRBJ2-7, with D tentatively TRBD1 (6 bases). With 5 bases removed from V and 5 bases from J, the gap between germline ends came to 22 bases. Germline V lookup: CDR1 GTSNPN, CDR2 SVGIG (reference sequence). CDR3 size: 15 residues. The CDR3 coding sequence is TGTGCCTGGGGTAACGTAGGGGGATTAAGGAACGAGCAGTACTTC. It codes for CAWGNVGGLRNEQYF.

The gene calls are TRBV18 and TRBJ2-2; TRBD2 might be the D (5 bases). CDR3 length: 16 residues. The V and J ends lost 3 bases and 6 bases respectively, with 17 bases between them. Germline values: CDR1 KGHSH, CDR2 LQKENI. Written as DNA, the CDR3 is TGTGCCAGCTCACCGCGGGCTGTCTTAATCGCCGGGGAGCTGTTTTTT. Encoded protein: CASSPRAVLIAGELFF.

This clone was picked up a small number of times. The chain's CDR3 is CASSQDRSATNEKLFF. CDR3 DNA sequence: TGCGCCAGCAGCCAAGATAGGTCTGCAACTAATGAAAAACTGTTTTTT. The V call is TRBV4-1, the J call TRBJ1-4, with D uncertain. V lost 0 bases and J lost 0, with 8 bases in between. The CDR3 consists of 16 residues. CDR1 is MGHRA and CDR2 is YSYEKL in the germline V gene.

The V and J genes are TRBV7-9 and TRBJ1-4, with D uncertain. CDR3 length: 12 amino acids. The germline V gene encodes CDR1 SEHNR and CDR2 FQNEAQ (reference sequence). V lost 3 bases and J lost 8, with 7 bases in between. In DNA form, the CDR3 reads TGTGCCAGCAGCTTCTCGGTGGAAAAACTGTTTTTT. Protein: CASSFSVEKLFF.

The sample holds a few counts of this clone. The chain recombines TRBV5-1 with TRBJ2-1; TRBD1 aligns across 9 bases. The CDR3 is 15 residues long. Unmatched junction bases numbered 9, after V lost 4 bases and J lost 7 bases. CDR1 SGHRS and CDR2 YFSETQ come from the germline V gene. Here the CDR3 reads CASSPWLGQGNEQFF. In DNA, the CDR3 is TGCGCCAGCAGCCCTTGGTTGGGACAGGGAAATGAGCAGTTCTTC.

This clone was detected only a few times. The V call is TRBV7-3, the J call TRBJ2-1; 11 bases align to TRBD2. V was pared by 4 bases and J by 7 bases, with 9 bases of the junction left unmatched. The germline gives CDR1 SGHTA, CDR2 FQGTGA. The CDR3 loop spans 16 amino acids. CDR3 sequence (DNA): TGTGCCAGCAGCTCATCCGGGACTAGCGGCTTAAATGAGCAGTTCTTC. Its protein product is CASSSSGTSGLNEQFF.

The J gene is TRBJ1-2, the V gene TRBV4-1, with 8 positions matching TRBD1. Germline trimming cut 1 base from V and 5 bases from J; bases unmatched to any gene: 3. Germline V gene data show CDR1 as MGHRA and CDR2 as YSYEKL. CDR3 length: 14 amino acids. As DNA, the CDR3 is TGCGCCAGCAGCCAAGGCCGGGACAGGTATGGCTACACCTTC. Translation: CASSQGRDRYGYTF.

This rearrangement joins TRBV14 to TRBJ2-5, with D unclear. Trimming cost V 4 bases and J 1 base, with 7 bases left between them. Germline CDR1 is SGHDN and CDR2 is FVKESK. CDR3 length: 13 residues. CDR3 sequence: CASSRQIQETQYF. The CDR3 DNA follows: TGTGCCAGCAGCCGTCAAATCCAAGAGACCCAGTACTTC.

This clone was seen more than once but under ten times. The J gene is TRBJ2-1, the V gene TRBV2, with 9 bases that match TRBD2. The germline V gene encodes CDR1 SNHLY and CDR2 FYNNEI. CDR3 length: 15 amino acids. J was trimmed by 5 bases and V by 1 base; bases with no gene match: 3. The CDR3 here is CASSEGGRVDNEQFF. The CDR3 DNA reads TGTGCCAGCAGTGAAGGCGGGAGGGTCGACAATGAGCAGTTCTTC.

This clone was seen a handful of times. The V gene is TRBV7-9, the J gene TRBJ1-5; 8 bases line up with TRBD1. V trimming: 0 bases; J trimming: 5 bases; junction bases outside the gene matches: 6. This CDR3 spans 16 amino acids. The V gene's germline CDR1 is SEHNR and CDR2 FQNEAQ (reference sequence). The CDR3 region has the DNA TGTGCCAGCAGCTTAGCCTCCGGGACAGGTCATCAGCCCCAGCATTTT. It is translated as CASSLASGTGHQPQHF.

The table lists this clone with a few counts. The chain uses TRBV18 and TRBJ2-1; D gene unclear. CDR3 size: 13 residues. V gave up 5 bases and J gave up 4 bases, with 9 bases separating them. CDR1 and CDR2 (germline): KGHSH, LQKENI. The DNA of the CDR3 is TGTGCCAGCTCAGCCTACACATACAATGAGCAGTTCTTC. Its protein is CASSAYTYNEQFF.

The chain combines TRBV4-1 with TRBJ1-4; 11 bases align to TRBD1. V lost 4 bases, J lost 2 bases, and 3 bases stayed unmatched. The CDR3 loop spans 16 amino acids. Germline V gene lookup returns CDR1 MGHRA and CDR2 YSYEKL. CDR3 coding DNA: TGCGCCAGCAGCCCCGGACAGGGGGCGACTAATGAAAAACTGTTTTTT. This gives the protein CASSPGQGATNEKLFF.

Many counts were recorded for this clone. This chain connects TRBV5-1 to TRBJ2-1, with 7 nucleotides matching TRBD1. Germline values: CDR1 SGHRS, CDR2 YFSETQ. The CDR3 consists of 14 residues. V trimming: 4 bases; J trimming: 2 bases; junction bases outside the gene matches: 3. The CDR3 nucleotides read TGCGCCAGCAGCGAGGGACAGCCCTACAATGAGCAGTTCTTC. This codes for CASSEGQPYNEQFF.